This T cell receptor beta chain comes out of a study of cytomegalovirus exposure and HLA in healthy donors. This CDR3 is built from 13 residues. Per the germline V gene, CDR1 is SNHLY and CDR2 is FYNNEI. V dropped 0 bases and J dropped 5 bases, with 7 bases sitting between them. Study-wide findings and caveats: One variant, a missense change in DCLRE1C, was linked in a later analysis to TCR beta V- and J-gene trimming.

Unrecorded for this donor was the CMV serostatus. The PCR was carried out with 60 Vbeta primers and 13 Jbeta primers. Method: immunoSEQ multiplex PCR; TCRdb's copy keeps in-frame clones and lacks some. The sample yields approximately 160,000 clones, roughly 76% seen once. This clone appeared a few times. Its target is not known. Sequenced sample: PBMCs. This chain uses TRBV2 with TRBJ1-1; no definite D call. The sequence was obtained from a human donor in good health. The CDR3 reads CASSEAGVTEAFF. In nucleotides, the CDR3 is TGTGCCAGCAGTGAAGCCGGGGTGACTGAAGCTTTCTTT.